The text below deals with one TCR beta chain. One end of the junction does not line up with germline, which may come from a read error. Three rounds of nested PCR, following a modified ARM-PCR protocol, produced the TCRbeta library. TCRdb itself ran the multiplex PCR reads through MiXCR, one entry per CDR3 protein. This sample has 60,000 or so distinct CDR3 sequences, with around two thirds found just once. This record comes from a study of tumor and adjacent non-tumor tissue in lung cancer. RNA was extracted from bulk tissue without any cell sorting. More than 3 cm separated this lung sample from the edge of the tumor. Material: distant non-tumor lung tissue. The TCR sequence derives from a man between 65 and 85 years old with non-small cell lung cancer.

The CDR3 DNA is TGTGCCAGTAGCCGACGGGGGTCGGCAAGTGAGCAGTTTTTC. Translation gives CASSRRGSASEQFF. The V call is TRBV5-6, the J call TRBJ2-1; D might be TRBD2 (6 bases). The CDR3 spans 14 residues. Germline CDR1 reads SGHDT; CDR2 reads YYEEEE. Supplemented by reference TRBV5-6 and TRBJ2-1, the full variable domain reads DAGVTQSPTHLIKTRGQQVTLRCSPKSGHDTVSWYQQALGQGPQFIFQYYEEEERQRGNFPDRFSGHQFPNYSSELNVNALLLGDSALYLCASSRRGSASEQFFGPGTRLTVL.